A selection of T cell receptor beta chains follows, all from one sample in a study of blood T cell repertoires in COVID-19. This table comes from immunoSEQ multiplex PCR, and its TCRdb copy is limited to in-frame clones, with some not included. The sample has about 370,000 clones; approximately 90% are singletons. Sample: PBMCs or T cells enriched from blood (not recorded which). These receptors came from a man aged 18 to 29 who had recovered from COVID-19. Both conserved end residues are part of each CDR3. The D gene is left open where the match is weak. Rows give clone size only sometimes, using once, few, many, or a class for an expanded clone.

J gene,clone size,D gene,V gene,CDR3 DNA,CDR3 protein
TRBJ1-2,NA,NA,TRBV24-1,TGTGCCACCAGTGATTTGCAGCGGGGTCGCGGGGCCTCCTATGGCTACACCTTC,CATSDLQRGRGASYGYTF
TRBJ1-1,NA,NA,TRBV12-3/TRBV12-4,TGTGCCAGCAGTTTTCCGGGCGGGACTGAAGCTTTCTTT,CASSFPGGTEAFF
TRBJ1-5,once,TRBD1,TRBV5-1,TGCGCCAGCAGCAGCGGACAGGGCGATCAGCCCCAGCATTTT,CASSSGQGDQPQHF
TRBJ1-1,NA,NA,TRBV27,TGTGCCAGCAGTTTGGGGGGTGCGAACACTGAAGCTTTCTTT,CASSLGGANTEAFF
TRBJ1-2,NA,NA,TRBV19,TGTGCCAGTAGTATAGCCCGGGGTTCGGACTATGGCTACACCTTC,CASSIARGSDYGYTF
TRBJ2-5,NA,NA,TRBV28,TGTGCCAGCAGTTTACGACAGGCGGGGACCCAGTACTTC,CASSLRQAGTQYF
TRBJ2-7,NA,TRBD1,TRBV5-6,TGTGCCAGCAGCGTTGGGACAGGGGCCTACGAGCAGTACTTC,CASSVGTGAYEQYF
TRBJ2-7,once,NA,TRBV5-6,TGTGCCAGCAGCAGCTACGGCCGTGAGGCCCTTATAGATTCCTACGAGCAGTACTTC,CASSSYGREALIDSYEQYF
TRBJ1-5,NA,NA,TRBV12-3/TRBV12-4,TGTGCCAGCAGTGACAGTAGCAATCAGCCCCAGCATTTT,CASSDSSNQPQHF
TRBJ1-2,few,TRBD1,TRBV7-9,TGTGCCAGCAGCTCCCAGACAGGGGGTACGAGCTATGGCTACACCTTC,CASSSQTGGTSYGYTF
TRBJ2-2,NA,NA,TRBV7-9,TGTGCCAGCAGCTCAACAGGGTCCGGGGAGCTGTTTTTT,CASSSTGSGELFF
TRBJ1-1,once,NA,TRBV27,TGTGCCAGCAGTTTAAAGGGGGGGTCAGCTTTCTTT,CASSLKGGSAFF
TRBJ1-1,NA,NA,TRBV4-2,TGTGCCAGCAGCCAAGACAGGGGTAACACTGAAGCTTTCTTT,CASSQDRGNTEAFF
TRBJ2-7,NA,TRBD1,TRBV7-2,TGTGCCAGCAGCCTTGACAGGGACAAGCAGTACTTC,CASSLDRDKQYF
TRBJ2-3,NA,TRBD1,TRBV30,TGTGCCTGGGTGCTGGACAGGGTAGGGACAGATACGCAGTATTTT,CAWVLDRVGTDTQYF
TRBJ2-3,NA,TRBD1,TRBV7-9,TGTGCCAGCAGCCCCTTAGGGGGACAGGGGTTTGATACGCAGTATTTT,CASSPLGGQGFDTQYF